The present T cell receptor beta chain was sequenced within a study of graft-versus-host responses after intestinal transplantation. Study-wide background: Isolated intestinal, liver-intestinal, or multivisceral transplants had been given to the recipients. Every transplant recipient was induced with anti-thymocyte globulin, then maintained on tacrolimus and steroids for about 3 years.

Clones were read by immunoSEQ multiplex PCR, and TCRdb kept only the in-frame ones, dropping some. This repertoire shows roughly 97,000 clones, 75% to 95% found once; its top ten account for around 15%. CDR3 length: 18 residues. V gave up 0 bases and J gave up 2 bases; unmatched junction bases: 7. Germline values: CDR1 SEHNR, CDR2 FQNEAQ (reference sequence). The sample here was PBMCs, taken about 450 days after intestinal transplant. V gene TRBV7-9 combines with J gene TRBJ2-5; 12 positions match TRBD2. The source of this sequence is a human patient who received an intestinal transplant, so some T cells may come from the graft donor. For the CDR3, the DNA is TGTGCCAGCAGCTTAGCGGGAAGACTAGCGGGGGTACAAGAGACCCAGTACTTC. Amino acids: CASSLAGRLAGVQETQYF.